The rows below give T cell receptor beta chains drawn from one sample of a study of breast tumors, draining lymph nodes, adjacent tissues. Via MiXCR, TCRdb re-called the multiplex PCR reads, giving one row per CDR3 protein. The data show about 200,000 distinct CDR3 sequences, approximately 33% seen once. Input material: axillary lymph node tissue. Receptor source: a female donor with breast cancer. Some clones in this sample may be carry-over from other donors' samples. The CDR3 runs from the conserved cysteine through the conserved F or W. The order of the fields is D gene, J gene, V gene, clone size, CDR3 DNA, CDR3 protein. A D gene is named only where the DNA matches it firmly. Where a row states a size, it is once, few, many or the class of an expanded clone; other rows omit it.

D gene: NA; J gene: TRBJ2-5; V gene: TRBV4-1; clone size: many; CDR3 DNA: TGCGCCAGCAGCATCCGGGCGCAAGAGACCCAGTACTTC; CDR3 protein: CASSIRAQETQYF
D gene: NA; J gene: TRBJ2-2; V gene: TRBV6-2/TRBV6-3; clone size: many; CDR3 DNA: TGTGCCAGCAGCCCACTCACCGGGGAGCTGTTTTTT; CDR3 protein: CASSPLTGELFF
D gene: TRBD1; J gene: TRBJ2-7; V gene: TRBV20-1; clone size: many; CDR3 DNA: TGCAGTGCCAAACGGACAGGGAGCTCCTACGAGCAGTACTTC; CDR3 protein: CSAKRTGSSYEQYF
D gene: TRBD1; J gene: TRBJ1-2; V gene: TRBV3-1; clone size: NA; CDR3 DNA: TGTCCCAGCAGCCAAGGGGGACAGGTTTACGGCTACACCTTC; CDR3 protein: CPSSQGGQVYGYTF
D gene: NA; J gene: TRBJ1-5; V gene: TRBV6-1; clone size: many; CDR3 DNA: TGTGCCAGCACTGAGGGCGGAATTTATCAGCCCCAGCATTTT; CDR3 protein: CASTEGGIYQPQHF
D gene: TRBD1; J gene: TRBJ1-4; V gene: TRBV5-1; clone size: many; CDR3 DNA: TGCGCCAGCAGCGAAGGGGACAGGGAAAATGAAAAACTGTTTTTT; CDR3 protein: CASSEGDRENEKLFF
D gene: TRBD1; J gene: TRBJ2-3; V gene: TRBV6-5; clone size: many; CDR3 DNA: TGTGCCAGCAGACCGGGACAGGGAGCAGATACGCAGTATTTT; CDR3 protein: CASRPGQGADTQYF
D gene: NA; J gene: TRBJ1-1; V gene: TRBV10-3; clone size: NA; CDR3 DNA: TGTGCCATCAGCCCCGACAGAAACACTGAAGCTTTCTTT; CDR3 protein: CAISPDRNTEAFF
D gene: TRBD2; J gene: TRBJ2-5; V gene: TRBV6-5; clone size: NA; CDR3 DNA: TGTGCCAGCACCATAGCGGGGGCAGAGACCCAGTACTTC; CDR3 protein: CASTIAGAETQYF
D gene: NA; J gene: TRBJ2-6; V gene: TRBV4-1; clone size: NA; CDR3 DNA: TGCGCCAGCAGCCAACGGGGGTTTGGGGCCAACGTCCTGACTTTC; CDR3 protein: CASSQRGFGANVLTF
D gene: NA; J gene: TRBJ1-5; V gene: TRBV3-1; clone size: many; CDR3 DNA: TGTGCCAGCAGCCAATGGGCCAATCAGCCCCAGCATTTT; CDR3 protein: CASSQWANQPQHF
D gene: NA; J gene: TRBJ2-3; V gene: TRBV10-3; clone size: NA; CDR3 DNA: TGTGGGATCGAAGGGAGAAGGAGCACAGATACGCAGTATTTT; CDR3 protein: CGIEGRRSTDTQYF
D gene: TRBD1; J gene: TRBJ2-7; V gene: TRBV7-9; clone size: many; CDR3 DNA: TGTGCCAGCAGCTTAGCGACAGGGGGTGGCGAGCAGTACTTC; CDR3 protein: CASSLATGGGEQYF
D gene: TRBD1; J gene: TRBJ2-6; V gene: TRBV19; clone size: NA; CDR3 DNA: TGTGCCAGGCGATGCCGGGACAGGGGACTGGCTGGGGCCAACGTCCTGACTTTC; CDR3 protein: CARRCRDRGLAGANVLTF
D gene: NA; J gene: TRBJ1-3; V gene: TRBV30; clone size: few; CDR3 DNA: TGTGCCTGGAAGACAGCCGCCCTTTCCCCGCACTACAGAAACACCATATATTTT; CDR3 protein: CAWKTAALSPHYRNTIYF
D gene: NA; J gene: TRBJ2-7; V gene: TRBV30; clone size: many; CDR3 DNA: TGTGCCTGGAGTCCCGAGGTGAGACTGCGGCGGTACTTC; CDR3 protein: CAWSPEVRLRRYF
D gene: NA; J gene: TRBJ2-2; V gene: TRBV5-6; clone size: NA; CDR3 DNA: TGTGCCAGCAGCACGTACCCGGCACGTTTAAACACCGGGGAGCTGTTTTTT; CDR3 protein: CASSTYPARLNTGELFF
D gene: TRBD1; J gene: TRBJ2-7; V gene: TRBV2; clone size: many; CDR3 DNA: TGTGCCAGCAGTCTCGACAGGGGAGCCTACGAGCAGTACTTC; CDR3 protein: CASSLDRGAYEQYF
D gene: NA; J gene: TRBJ2-2; V gene: TRBV5-1; clone size: many; CDR3 DNA: TGCGCCAGCAGCTTTTGGGGGACTGCCGGGGAGCTGTTTTTT; CDR3 protein: CASSFWGTAGELFF
D gene: NA; J gene: TRBJ2-5; V gene: TRBV7-2; clone size: NA; CDR3 DNA: TGTGCCAGCAGCCGTAGCAGGGGCTTCCAAGAGACCCAGTACTTC; CDR3 protein: CASSRSRGFQETQYF
D gene: NA; J gene: TRBJ1-4; V gene: TRBV6-5; clone size: many; CDR3 DNA: TGTGCCAGCAGTAGACGCCTAGGGGCCGCAACTAATGAAAAACTGTTTTTT; CDR3 protein: CASSRRLGAATNEKLFF
D gene: NA; J gene: TRBJ2-2; V gene: TRBV7-2; clone size: many; CDR3 DNA: TGTGCCAGCAGCGGACAAACCTCAGCCCCGGCCGGGGAGCTGTTTTTT; CDR3 protein: CASSGQTSAPAGELFF
D gene: TRBD2; J gene: TRBJ2-7; V gene: TRBV6-1; clone size: NA; CDR3 DNA: TGTGCCAGCAGTGCAGGGACTAGCGGGTGGGACGAGCAGTACTTC; CDR3 protein: CASSAGTSGWDEQYF
D gene: NA; J gene: TRBJ1-6; V gene: TRBV30; clone size: many; CDR3 DNA: TGTGCCTGGAGTTTCGGGGAGCGATCCTATAATTCACCCCTCCACTTT; CDR3 protein: CAWSFGERSYNSPLHF
D gene: TRBD1; J gene: TRBJ2-4; V gene: TRBV3-1; clone size: NA; CDR3 DNA: TGTGCCAGCAGCCAAGGCGACAGTCCGAGAGGGGGCCAAAACATTCAGTACTTC; CDR3 protein: CASSQGDSPRGGQNIQYF
D gene: NA; J gene: TRBJ1-6; V gene: TRBV7-9; clone size: NA; CDR3 DNA: TGTGCCAGCAGGCGGACGGGTAATTCACCCCTCCACTTT; CDR3 protein: CASRRTGNSPLHF
D gene: NA; J gene: TRBJ2-2; V gene: TRBV10-2; clone size: NA; CDR3 DNA: TGCGCCAGCAGTGAGTCGAACACCGGGGAGCTGTTTTTT; CDR3 protein: CASSESNTGELFF
D gene: TRBD2; J gene: TRBJ2-3; V gene: TRBV2; clone size: many; CDR3 DNA: TGTGCCAGCTCTCGGGATAGCGGGGCAGATACGCAGTATTTT; CDR3 protein: CASSRDSGADTQYF
D gene: TRBD2; J gene: TRBJ2-1; V gene: TRBV10-3; clone size: many; CDR3 DNA: TGTGCCATCATGTCGAGCGGGAGCTCCTACAATGAGCAGTTCTTC; CDR3 protein: CAIMSSGSSYNEQFF
D gene: TRBD2; J gene: TRBJ2-3; V gene: TRBV11-2; clone size: many; CDR3 DNA: TGTGCCAGCAGCTTGTCCGGGACTAAACACACAGATACGCAGTATTTT; CDR3 protein: CASSLSGTKHTDTQYF
D gene: NA; J gene: TRBJ2-3; V gene: TRBV5-1; clone size: many; CDR3 DNA: TGCGCCAGCAGCTTGGGAGCCAGCATGAGCACAGATACGCAGTATTTT; CDR3 protein: CASSLGASMSTDTQYF
D gene: TRBD1; J gene: TRBJ2-1; V gene: TRBV11-1; clone size: NA; CDR3 DNA: TGTGCCAGCTCACCGGGGACAGGGGGCGTGTCCTATGAGCAGTTCTTC; CDR3 protein: CASSPGTGGVSYEQFF
D gene: NA; J gene: TRBJ2-7; V gene: TRBV11-3; clone size: NA; CDR3 DNA: TGTGCCAGCAGCTTGGGGGATTCCTGCGAGCAGTACTTT; CDR3 protein: CASSLGDSCEQYF
D gene: NA; J gene: TRBJ2-2; V gene: TRBV4-1; clone size: many; CDR3 DNA: TGCGCCAGCAGCCAAGCGCGGGGCACCACCGGGGAGCTGTTTTTT; CDR3 protein: CASSQARGTTGELFF
D gene: TRBD2; J gene: TRBJ2-1; V gene: TRBV7-9; clone size: many; CDR3 DNA: TGTGCCAGCAGCTCCGCTAGCGGGGAAATTGTCAATGAGCAGTTCTTC; CDR3 protein: CASSSASGEIVNEQFF
D gene: TRBD2; J gene: TRBJ2-1; V gene: TRBV11-2; clone size: many; CDR3 DNA: TGTGCCAGCAGTCCTAGCGGGGGGACATACAATGAGCAGTTCTTC; CDR3 protein: CASSPSGGTYNEQFF
D gene: TRBD2; J gene: TRBJ2-1; V gene: TRBV19; clone size: many; CDR3 DNA: TGTGCCAGTAGTATAGGGAGTGGCGGGAGGATCTACAATGAGCAGTTCTTC; CDR3 protein: CASSIGSGGRIYNEQFF
D gene: TRBD1; J gene: TRBJ2-7; V gene: TRBV20-1; clone size: NA; CDR3 DNA: TGCAGTGCTAGAGATCAGGGGGACAGGGACCCCTACGAGCAGCACTTC; CDR3 protein: CSARDQGDRDPYEQHF
D gene: TRBD2; J gene: TRBJ2-3; V gene: TRBV4-1; clone size: many; CDR3 DNA: TGCGCCAGCAGCCAAGCCAGCCGTGGCGGGAGCTCAGATACGCAGTATTTT; CDR3 protein: CASSQASRGGSSDTQYF
D gene: NA; J gene: TRBJ1-4; V gene: TRBV7-6; clone size: many; CDR3 DNA: TGTGCCAGCAGCGCACTGGACAGTGGGACCATCGGTGAAAAACTGTTTTTT; CDR3 protein: CASSALDSGTIGEKLFF
D gene: TRBD2; J gene: TRBJ2-5; V gene: TRBV12-3/TRBV12-4; clone size: NA; CDR3 DNA: TGTGCCAGCAGCCCGGGACTAGGGGTGCGAGAGACCCAGTACTTC; CDR3 protein: CASSPGLGVRETQYF
D gene: TRBD2; J gene: TRBJ2-7; V gene: TRBV3-1; clone size: many; CDR3 DNA: TGTGCCAGCAGCCGGGGGGGATACGAGCAGTACTTC; CDR3 protein: CASSRGGYEQYF
D gene: TRBD2; J gene: TRBJ2-3; V gene: TRBV6-5; clone size: many; CDR3 DNA: TGTGCCAGCAGCCGTGGACTAGCGGGGGCAGATACGCAGTATTTT; CDR3 protein: CASSRGLAGADTQYF
D gene: NA; J gene: TRBJ2-7; V gene: TRBV11-2; clone size: NA; CDR3 DNA: TGTGCCAGCAGCTTAGGGGATCTAAGCACCTACGAGCAGTACTTC; CDR3 protein: CASSLGDLSTYEQYF
D gene: NA; J gene: TRBJ2-7; V gene: TRBV20-1; clone size: many; CDR3 DNA: TGCAGTGCTAGTGAAGGGGGGGAAGCCGCCTACGAGCAGTACTTC; CDR3 protein: CSASEGGEAAYEQYF
D gene: NA; J gene: TRBJ1-5; V gene: TRBV28; clone size: NA; CDR3 DNA: TGTGCCAGCAGTTTATGGGGAGGAGATAGTATAGCTTCAGGTTTCTCTATCGAGACACGGCCCCAGCATTTT; CDR3 protein: CASSLWGGDSIASGFSIETRPQHF
D gene: NA; J gene: TRBJ1-4; V gene: TRBV3-1; clone size: many; CDR3 DNA: TGTGCCAGCTCGGGGGAAAATGAAAAACTGTTTTTT; CDR3 protein: CASSGENEKLFF
D gene: TRBD2; J gene: TRBJ2-7; V gene: TRBV9; clone size: many; CDR3 DNA: TGTGCCAGCAGCCCGAGCGGGGGCGGGGAGCAGTACTTC; CDR3 protein: CASSPSGGGEQYF
D gene: NA; J gene: TRBJ2-7; V gene: TRBV6-2/TRBV6-3; clone size: few; CDR3 DNA: TGTGCCAGCAGTCTTGGGGGCAAGAACGAGCAGTACTTC; CDR3 protein: CASSLGGKNEQYF
D gene: TRBD1; J gene: TRBJ1-5; V gene: TRBV12-3/TRBV12-4; clone size: NA; CDR3 DNA: TGTGCCAGCAGTCCAGGGGACAGAGAAGAGACCCAGCATTTT; CDR3 protein: CASSPGDREETQHF
D gene: NA; J gene: TRBJ2-2; V gene: TRBV5-1; clone size: many; CDR3 DNA: TGCGCCAGCAGTTCAGGAGACACCGGGGAGCTGTTTTTT; CDR3 protein: CASSSGDTGELFF
D gene: NA; J gene: TRBJ2-3; V gene: TRBV6-6; clone size: many; CDR3 DNA: TGTGCCAGCAGCTGGGACAGCACAGATACGCAGTATTTT; CDR3 protein: CASSWDSTDTQYF
D gene: NA; J gene: TRBJ2-2; V gene: TRBV27; clone size: NA; CDR3 DNA: TGTGCCAGCAGTCCCCTATATCTCCCGGTGAACACCGGGGAGCTGTTTTTT; CDR3 protein: CASSPLYLPVNTGELFF
D gene: TRBD2; J gene: TRBJ2-5; V gene: TRBV11-2; clone size: few; CDR3 DNA: TGTGCCAGCAGCTTAGGCCTAGCGGCAGTGGGTGAGACCCAGTACTTC; CDR3 protein: CASSLGLAAVGETQYF
D gene: TRBD1; J gene: TRBJ2-1; V gene: TRBV20-1; clone size: NA; CDR3 DNA: TGCAGTGCTGGAGATAACCAGGGGGCCTTCAATGAGCAGTTCTTC; CDR3 protein: CSAGDNQGAFNEQFF
D gene: NA; J gene: TRBJ1-5; V gene: TRBV3-1; clone size: few; CDR3 DNA: TGTGCCAGCAGCCCCTGGAGAAGCAATCAGCCCCAGCATTTT; CDR3 protein: CASSPWRSNQPQHF